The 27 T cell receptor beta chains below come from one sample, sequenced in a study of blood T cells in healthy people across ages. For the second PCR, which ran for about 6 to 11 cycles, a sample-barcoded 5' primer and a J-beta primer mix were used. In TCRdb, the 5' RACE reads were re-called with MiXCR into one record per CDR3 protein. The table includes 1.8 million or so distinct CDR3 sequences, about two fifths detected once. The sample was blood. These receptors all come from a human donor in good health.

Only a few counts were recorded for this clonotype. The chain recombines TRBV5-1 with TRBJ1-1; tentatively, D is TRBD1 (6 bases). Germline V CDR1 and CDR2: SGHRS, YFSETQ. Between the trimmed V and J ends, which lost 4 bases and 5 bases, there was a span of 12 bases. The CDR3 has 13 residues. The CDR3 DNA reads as TGCGCCAGCAGCCAATCAGGGGTAACTGAAGCTTTCTTT. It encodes CASSQSGVTEAFF.

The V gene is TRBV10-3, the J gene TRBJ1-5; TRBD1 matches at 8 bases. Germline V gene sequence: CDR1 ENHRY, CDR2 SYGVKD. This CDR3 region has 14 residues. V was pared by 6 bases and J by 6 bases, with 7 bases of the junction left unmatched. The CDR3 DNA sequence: TGTGCCATCAGCAACGCAGGGGGCACTCAGCCCCAGCATTTT. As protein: CAISNAGGTQPQHF.

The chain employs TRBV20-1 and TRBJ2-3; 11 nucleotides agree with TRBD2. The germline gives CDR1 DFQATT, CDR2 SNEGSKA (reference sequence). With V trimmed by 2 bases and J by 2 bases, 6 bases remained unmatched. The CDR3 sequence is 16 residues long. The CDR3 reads CSARPGLADLTDTQYF. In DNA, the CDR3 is TGCAGTGCTAGACCGGGACTAGCGGACCTCACAGATACGCAGTATTTT.

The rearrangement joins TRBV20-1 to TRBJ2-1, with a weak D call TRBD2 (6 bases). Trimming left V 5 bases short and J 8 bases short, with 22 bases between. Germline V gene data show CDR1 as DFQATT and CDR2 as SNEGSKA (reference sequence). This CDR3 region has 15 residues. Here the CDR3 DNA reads TGCAGTGCTGGGGCTTCCGGGACTCCTTGCCATGAGCAGTTCTTC. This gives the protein CSAGASGTPCHEQFF.

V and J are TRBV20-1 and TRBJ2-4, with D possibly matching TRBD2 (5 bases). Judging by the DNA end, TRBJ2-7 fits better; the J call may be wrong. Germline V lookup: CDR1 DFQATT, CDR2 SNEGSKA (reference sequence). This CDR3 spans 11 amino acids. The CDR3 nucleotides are TGCAGTGCTAGGCCTAGCCACGAGCAGTACTTC. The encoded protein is CSARPSHEQYF.

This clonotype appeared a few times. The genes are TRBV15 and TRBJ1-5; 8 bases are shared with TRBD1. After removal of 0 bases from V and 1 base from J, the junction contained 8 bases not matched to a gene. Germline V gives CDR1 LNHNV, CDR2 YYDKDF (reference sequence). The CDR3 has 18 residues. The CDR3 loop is CATSRDLGGQGSNQPQHF. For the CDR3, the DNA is TGTGCCACCAGCAGAGATCTGGGAGGACAGGGAAGCAATCAGCCCCAGCATTTT.

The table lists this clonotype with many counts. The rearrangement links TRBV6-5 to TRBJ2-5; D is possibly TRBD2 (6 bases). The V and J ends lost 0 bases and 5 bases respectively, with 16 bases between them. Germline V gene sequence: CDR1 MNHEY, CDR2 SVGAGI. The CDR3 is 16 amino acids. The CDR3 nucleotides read TGTGCCAGCAGTTACTCGATCGGAGCCGGAGGGGAGACCCAGTACTTC. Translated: CASSYSIGAGGETQYF.

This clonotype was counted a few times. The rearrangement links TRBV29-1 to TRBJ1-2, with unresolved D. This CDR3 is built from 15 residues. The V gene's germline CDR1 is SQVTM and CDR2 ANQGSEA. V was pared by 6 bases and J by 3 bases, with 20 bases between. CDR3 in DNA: TGCAGCGTCGAGGAGAGGGCAGTTTTATACTATGGCTACACCTTC. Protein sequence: CSVEERAVLYYGYTF.

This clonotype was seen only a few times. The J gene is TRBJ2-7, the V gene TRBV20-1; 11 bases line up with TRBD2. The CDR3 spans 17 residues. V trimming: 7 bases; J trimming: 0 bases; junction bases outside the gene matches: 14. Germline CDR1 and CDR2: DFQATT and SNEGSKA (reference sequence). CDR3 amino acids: CSVTGTSGSLISYEQYF. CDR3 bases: TGCAGTGTTACCGGGACTAGCGGCTCGTTGATCTCCTACGAGCAGTACTTC.

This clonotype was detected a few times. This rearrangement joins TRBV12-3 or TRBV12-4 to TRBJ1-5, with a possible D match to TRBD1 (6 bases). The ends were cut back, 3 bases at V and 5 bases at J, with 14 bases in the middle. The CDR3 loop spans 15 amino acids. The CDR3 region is CASSFGSGDHQPQHF. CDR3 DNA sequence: TGTGCCAGCAGTTTCGGGTCAGGGGATCATCAGCCCCAGCATTTT.

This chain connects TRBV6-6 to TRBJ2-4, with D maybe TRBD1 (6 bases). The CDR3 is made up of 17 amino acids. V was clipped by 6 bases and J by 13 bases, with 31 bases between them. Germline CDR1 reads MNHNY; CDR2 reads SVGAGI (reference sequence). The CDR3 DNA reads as TGTGCCAGCAGCTTTGGGAGAGGACAGAAGGGTATTGGGGAGCAGTACTTC. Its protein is CASSFGRGQKGIGEQYF.

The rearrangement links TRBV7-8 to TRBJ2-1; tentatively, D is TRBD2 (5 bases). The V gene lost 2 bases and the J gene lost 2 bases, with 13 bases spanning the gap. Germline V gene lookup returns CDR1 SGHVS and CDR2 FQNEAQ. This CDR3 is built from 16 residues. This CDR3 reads CASSLLATGTYNEQFF. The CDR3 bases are TGTGCCAGCAGCTTACTAGCCACGGGAACCTACAATGAGCAGTTCTTC.

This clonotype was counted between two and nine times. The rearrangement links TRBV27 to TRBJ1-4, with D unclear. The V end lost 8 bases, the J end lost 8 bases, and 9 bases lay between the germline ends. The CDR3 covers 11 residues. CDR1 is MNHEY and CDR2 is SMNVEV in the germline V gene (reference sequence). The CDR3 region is CASASVEKLFF. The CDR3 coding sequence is TGTGCCAGCGCCTCCGTAGAAAAACTGTTTTTT.

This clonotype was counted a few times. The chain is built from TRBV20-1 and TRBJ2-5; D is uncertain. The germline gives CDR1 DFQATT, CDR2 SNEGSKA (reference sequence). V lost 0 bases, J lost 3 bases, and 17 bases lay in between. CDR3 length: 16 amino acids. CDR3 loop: CSARDIGQEWKETQYF. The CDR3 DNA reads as TGCAGTGCTAGAGATATAGGGCAGGAGTGGAAAGAGACCCAGTACTTC.

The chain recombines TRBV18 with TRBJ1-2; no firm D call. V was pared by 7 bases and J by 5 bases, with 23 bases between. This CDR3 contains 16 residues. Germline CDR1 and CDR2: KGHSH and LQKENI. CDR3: CASFPTAGIQAYGYTF. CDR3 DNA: TGTGCCAGCTTTCCCACCGCCGGGATTCAGGCGTATGGCTACACCTTC.

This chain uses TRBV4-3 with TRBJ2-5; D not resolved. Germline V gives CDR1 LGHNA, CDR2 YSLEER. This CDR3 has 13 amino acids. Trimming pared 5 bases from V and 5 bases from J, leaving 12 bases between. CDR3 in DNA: TGCGCCAGCAGCGTACGAGGAATGGAGACCCAGTACTTC. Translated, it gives CASSVRGMETQYF.

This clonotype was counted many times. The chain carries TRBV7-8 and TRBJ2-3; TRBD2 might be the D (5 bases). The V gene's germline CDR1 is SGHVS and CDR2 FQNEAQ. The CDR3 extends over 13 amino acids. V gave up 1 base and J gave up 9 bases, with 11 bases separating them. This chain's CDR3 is CASSLVRDGTQYF. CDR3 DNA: TGTGCCAGCAGCTTAGTCCGGGATGGCACGCAGTATTTT.

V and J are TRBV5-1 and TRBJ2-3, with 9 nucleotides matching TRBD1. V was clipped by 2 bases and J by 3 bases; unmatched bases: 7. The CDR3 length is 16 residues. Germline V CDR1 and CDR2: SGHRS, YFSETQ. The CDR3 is CASSLQGALWTDTQYF. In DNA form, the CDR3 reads TGCGCCAGCAGCTTACAGGGGGCATTATGGACAGATACGCAGTATTTT.

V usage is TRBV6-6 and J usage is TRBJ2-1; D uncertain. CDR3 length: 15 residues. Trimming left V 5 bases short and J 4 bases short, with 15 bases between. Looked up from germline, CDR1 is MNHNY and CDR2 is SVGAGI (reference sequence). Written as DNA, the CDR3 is TGTGCCAGCAGTACCGGGCCCAACGGGTACAATGAGCAGTTCTTC. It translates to CASSTGPNGYNEQFF.

The CDR3 DNA follows: TGCAGCGTTGATCGGACAGGAGTTGGAGAGACCCAGTACTTC. It yields the protein CSVDRTGVGETQYF. V gene TRBV29-1 combines with J gene TRBJ2-5, with TRBD1 identical over 7 bases. The CDR3 covers 14 residues. Germline V gene data show CDR1 as SQVTM and CDR2 as ANQGSEA. Trimming cost V 3 bases and J 4 bases; bases outside gene matches: 8.

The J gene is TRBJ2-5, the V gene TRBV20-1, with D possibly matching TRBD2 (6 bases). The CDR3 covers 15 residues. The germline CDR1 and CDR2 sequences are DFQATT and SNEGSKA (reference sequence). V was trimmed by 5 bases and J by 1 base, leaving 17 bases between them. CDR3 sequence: CSARTSWNTQETQYF. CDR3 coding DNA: TGCAGTGCTCGTACTAGCTGGAATACCCAAGAGACCCAGTACTTC.

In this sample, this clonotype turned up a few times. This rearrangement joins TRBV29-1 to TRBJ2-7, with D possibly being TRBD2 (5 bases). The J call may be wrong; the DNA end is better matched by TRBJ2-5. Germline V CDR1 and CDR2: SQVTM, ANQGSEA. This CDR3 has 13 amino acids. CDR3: CSVEGRWGETQYF. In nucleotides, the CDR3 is TGCAGCGTTGAAGGGAGGTGGGGAGAGACCCAGTACTTC.

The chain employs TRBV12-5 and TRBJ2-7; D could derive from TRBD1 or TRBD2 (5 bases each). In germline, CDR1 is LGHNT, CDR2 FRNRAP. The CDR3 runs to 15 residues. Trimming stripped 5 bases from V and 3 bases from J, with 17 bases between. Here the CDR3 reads CASGHRRDRFYEQYF. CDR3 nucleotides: TGTGCTAGTGGTCACCGCCGGGACCGTTTCTACGAGCAGTACTTC.

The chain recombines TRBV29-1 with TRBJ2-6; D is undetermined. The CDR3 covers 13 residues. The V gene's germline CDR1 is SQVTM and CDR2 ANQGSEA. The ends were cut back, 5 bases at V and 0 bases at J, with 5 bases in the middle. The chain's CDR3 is CSVYTSGANVLTF. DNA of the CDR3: TGCAGCGTTTATACCTCTGGGGCCAACGTCCTGACTTTC.

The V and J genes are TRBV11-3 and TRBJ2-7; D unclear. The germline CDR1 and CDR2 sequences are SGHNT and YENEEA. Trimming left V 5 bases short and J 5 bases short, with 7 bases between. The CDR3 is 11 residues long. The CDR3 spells CASSVADEQYF. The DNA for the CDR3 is TGTGCCAGCAGCGTGGCAGACGAGCAGTACTTC.

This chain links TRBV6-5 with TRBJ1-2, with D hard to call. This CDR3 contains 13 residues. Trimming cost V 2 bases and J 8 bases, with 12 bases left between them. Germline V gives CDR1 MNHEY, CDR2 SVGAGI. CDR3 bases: TGTGCCAGCAGTTACAGCGGGTTTAGGGGCTACACCTTC. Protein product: CASSYSGFRGYTF.

The CDR3 loop reads CSARRFPGGRQPQHF. CDR3 nucleotides: TGCAGTGCTAGAAGGTTTCCAGGGGGTAGGCAGCCCCAGCATTTT. The rearrangement links TRBV20-1 to TRBJ1-5; 7 bases match TRBD1. Trimming took 2 bases from V and 7 from J; bases not matched to a gene: 11. In germline, CDR1 is DFQATT, CDR2 SNEGSKA (reference sequence). This CDR3 has 15 amino acids.